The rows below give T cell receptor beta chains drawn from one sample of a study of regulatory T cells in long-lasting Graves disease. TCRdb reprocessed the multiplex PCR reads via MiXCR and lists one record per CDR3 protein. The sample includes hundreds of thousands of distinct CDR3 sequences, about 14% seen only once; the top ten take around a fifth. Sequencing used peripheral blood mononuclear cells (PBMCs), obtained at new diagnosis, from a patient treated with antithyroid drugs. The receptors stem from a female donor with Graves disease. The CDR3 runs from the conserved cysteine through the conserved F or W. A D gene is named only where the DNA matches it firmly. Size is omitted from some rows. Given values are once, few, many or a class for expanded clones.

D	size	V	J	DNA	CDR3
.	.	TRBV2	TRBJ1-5	TGTGCCAGCAGTGATGACCGGAATCAGCCCCAGCATTTT	CASSDDRNQPQHF
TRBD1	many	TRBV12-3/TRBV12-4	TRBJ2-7	TGTGCCAGCAGTCGGGGACAGATCTCCTACGAGCAGTACTTC	CASSRGQISYEQYF
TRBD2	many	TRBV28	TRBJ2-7	TGTGCCAGCAGAACACCCGGGACTAGCGGCTTCTACGAGCAGTACTTC	CASRTPGTSGFYEQYF
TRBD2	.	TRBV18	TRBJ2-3	TGTGCCAGCTCACCGGCTAGCGGGGGGTCAGATACGCAGTATTTT	CASSPASGGSDTQYF
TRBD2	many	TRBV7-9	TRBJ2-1	TGTGCCAGCAGCTTAATCCTAGCGGGGGGTCATGAGCAGTTCTTC	CASSLILAGGHEQFF
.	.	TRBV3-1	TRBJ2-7	TGTGCCAGCAGCCAGTACTACGACTCCTACGAGCAGTACTTC	CASSQYYDSYEQYF
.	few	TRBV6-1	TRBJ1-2	TGTGCCAGCAGCGACGGTATAGGCCTCAACTATGGCTACACCTTC	CASSDGIGLNYGYTF
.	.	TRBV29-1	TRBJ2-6	TGCAGCGCCGACACTGGGGCCAACGTCCTGACTTTC	CSADTGANVLTF
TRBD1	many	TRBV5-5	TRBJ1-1	TGTGCCAGCAGCGTACAGGGGGCGCTGGGCACTGAAGCTTTCTTT	CASSVQGALGTEAFF
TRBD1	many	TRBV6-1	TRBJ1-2	TGTGCCAGCAGCAGAGGGGGCGCGGACTATGGCTACACCTTC	CASSRGGADYGYTF
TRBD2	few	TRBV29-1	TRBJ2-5	TGCAGCGTTGAAGGGACTAGCGGGAGCCTAGAGACCCAGTACTTC	CSVEGTSGSLETQYF
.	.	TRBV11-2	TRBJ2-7	TGTGCCAGCAGAAATGTCGGGGGGCCACGGGGGGAGCAGTACTTC	CASRNVGGPRGEQYF
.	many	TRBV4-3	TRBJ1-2	TGCGCCAGCAGCCAAGATCTGTCGGGGTGGTATGGCTACACCTTC	CASSQDLSGWYGYTF
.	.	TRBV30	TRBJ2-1	TGTGCCTGGACTTATGGAAATCACAATGAGCAGTTCTTC	CAWTYGNHNEQFF
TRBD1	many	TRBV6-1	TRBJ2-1	TGTGCCAGCAGGATTGGGACAGGAGGTGTCAATGAGCAGTTCTTC	CASRIGTGGVNEQFF
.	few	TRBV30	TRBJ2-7	TGTGCCTGGAGCTCCCCGAGTCGTGCCTACGAGCAGTACTTC	CAWSSPSRAYEQYF
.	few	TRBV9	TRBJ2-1	TGTGCCAGCAGCGTAGGACAGAATGAGCAGTTCTTC	CASSVGQNEQFF
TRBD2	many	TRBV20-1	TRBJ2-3	TGCAGTGCTAGAACGGGGGGGAGCACAGATACGCAGTATTTT	CSARTGGSTDTQYF
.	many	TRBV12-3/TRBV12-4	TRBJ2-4	TGTGCCAGCAGCCCGAGCGCCAAAAACATTCAGTACTTC	CASSPSAKNIQYF
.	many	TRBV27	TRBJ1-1	TGTGCCAGCAGTACCACGTGGGAAGGACCGAGCGGAGCTTTCTTT	CASSTTWEGPSGAFF
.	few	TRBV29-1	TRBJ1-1	TGCAGCGTTGTCGGTCGGGTCAACACTGAAGCTTTCTTT	CSVVGRVNTEAFF
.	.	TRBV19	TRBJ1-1	TGTGCCAGTAGTATGTTCCAGGGGAACACTGAAGCTTTCTTT	CASSMFQGNTEAFF
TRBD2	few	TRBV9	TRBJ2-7	TGTGCCAGCAGCGCGGGGGGGCCCCACGAGCAGTACTTC	CASSAGGPHEQYF
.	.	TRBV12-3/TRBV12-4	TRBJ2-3	TGTGCCAGCAGCTTATGGACTCTAGCGTCGGCTAGCACAGATACGCAGTATTTT	CASSLWTLASASTDTQYF
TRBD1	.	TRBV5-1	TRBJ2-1	TGCGCCAGCAGCAGACAGGGGGCCAATGAGCAGTTCTTC	CASSRQGANEQFF
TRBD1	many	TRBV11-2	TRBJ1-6	TGTGCCAGCACGGACAGGGAGGGGCTAGCCCTCCACTTT	CASTDREGLALHF
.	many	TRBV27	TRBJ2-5	TGTGCCAGCAGTTTATTGGAGGACCTTGAGGCCCAGTACTTC	CASSLLEDLEAQYF
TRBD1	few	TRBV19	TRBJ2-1	TGTGCCAGTAGTATCGGACAGGGGGATGAGCAGTTCTTC	CASSIGQGDEQFF
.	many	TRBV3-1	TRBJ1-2	TGTGCCAGCAGCCAAGCGGCGGCAACCTATGGCTACACCTTC	CASSQAAATYGYTF
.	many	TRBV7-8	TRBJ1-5	TGTGCCAGCAGCTTAGCCGCCTTCAATCAGCCCCAGCATTTT	CASSLAAFNQPQHF
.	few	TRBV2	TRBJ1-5	TGTGCCAGCAGTCCCGGGACAAGCCTCCCGCCCCAGCATTTT	CASSPGTSLPPQHF
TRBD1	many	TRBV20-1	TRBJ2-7	TGCAGTGCTGTGAGCCGGGACAGGGTGGGTTACGAGCAGTACTTC	CSAVSRDRVGYEQYF
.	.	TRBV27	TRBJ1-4	TGTGCCAGCAGCCTACTCGGAGGGTCTGAAAAACTGTTTTTT	CASSLLGGSEKLFF
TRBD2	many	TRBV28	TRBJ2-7	TGTGCCAGCCGCCCGGGACTAGCGGGATACGAGCAGTACTTC	CASRPGLAGYEQYF
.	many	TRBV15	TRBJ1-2	TGTGCCACCAGCAGTCGTAGGGGGGTTACGAACTATGGCTACACCTTC	CATSSRRGVTNYGYTF
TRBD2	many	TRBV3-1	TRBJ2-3	TGTGCCAGCAGCCAGCCCCCGGGACTAGAAGTGACAGATACGCAGTATTTT	CASSQPPGLEVTDTQYF
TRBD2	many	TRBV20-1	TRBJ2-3	TGCAGTCAGGGACTAGCGGAGAACACAGATACGCAGTATTTT	CSQGLAENTDTQYF
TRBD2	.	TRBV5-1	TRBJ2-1	TGCGCCAGCAGCTTGGTTGAGCTAGCGGGGTACAATGAGCAGTTCTTC	CASSLVELAGYNEQFF
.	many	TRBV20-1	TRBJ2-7	TGCAGTGCCGAGAAATCCGACTGGCCCTACGAGCAGTACTTC	CSAEKSDWPYEQYF
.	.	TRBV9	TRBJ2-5	TGTGCCAGCAGCGTAGGTGCGCCCCCGGGTGGGACCCAGTACTTC	CASSVGAPPGGTQYF
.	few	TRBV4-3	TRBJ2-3	TGCGCCAGCAGCCAAGAGGGTCGCGGGCCTGAGGAAGATACGCAGTATTTT	CASSQEGRGPEEDTQYF
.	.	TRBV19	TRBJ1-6	TGTGCCACCCGGGGGCTGGGCTCCTATAATTCACCCCTCCACTTT	CATRGLGSYNSPLHF
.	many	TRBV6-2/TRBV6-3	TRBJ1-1	TGTGCCAGCAGTTACTCGATAGGGGCGGAGGTAGGCACTGAAGCTTTCTTT	CASSYSIGAEVGTEAFF
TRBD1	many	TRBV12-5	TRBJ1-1	TGTGCTAGTGGTTTGGAGCTCAGGGGGACTGAAGCTTTCTTT	CASGLELRGTEAFF
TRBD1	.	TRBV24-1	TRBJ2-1	TGTGCCACCAGTGATTTTTATGGAGACAGGGGCTATGAGCAGTTCTTC	CATSDFYGDRGYEQFF
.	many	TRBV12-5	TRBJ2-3	TGTGCTAGTGGTTTGGGAGCGGGCAGGGGAAACACAGATACGCAGTATTTT	CASGLGAGRGNTDTQYF
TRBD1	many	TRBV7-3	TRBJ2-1	TGTGCCAGCAGTCCCGGGACAGGGGAAGGAAATGAGCAGTTCTTC	CASSPGTGEGNEQFF
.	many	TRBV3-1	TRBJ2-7	TGTGCCAGCAGCCAAGTATCCAGCGAGCAGTACTTC	CASSQVSSEQYF
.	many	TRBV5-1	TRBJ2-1	TGCGCCAGCAGCTTGAAAATCAATGAGCAGTTCTTC	CASSLKINEQFF
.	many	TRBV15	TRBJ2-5	TGTGCCACCAGCAGAGGTTCGCGACGGATCCAAGAGACCCAGTACTTC	CATSRGSRRIQETQYF
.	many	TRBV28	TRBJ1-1	TGTGCCAGCACCCGATCAAACACTGAAGCTTTCTTT	CASTRSNTEAFF
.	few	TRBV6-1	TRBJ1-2	TGTGCCAGTGTTCGCCCGGACGACAGAGCTAACTATGGCTACACCTTC	CASVRPDDRANYGYTF
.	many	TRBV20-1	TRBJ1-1	TGCAGTGCTGGGGGCAGAATATTGAACACTGAAGCTTTCTTT	CSAGGRILNTEAFF
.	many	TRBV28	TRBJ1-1	TGTGCCAGCAGTGTTTGGGGGGACACTGAAGCTTTCTTT	CASSVWGDTEAFF